This TCR beta chain was documented in a study of cytomegalovirus exposure and HLA in healthy donors. Study observations and caveats: Later, an analysis found that TCR clusters from the first cohort tended to co-occur in the roughly 120 validation repertoires. Diagnosis of cytomegalovirus status made by the classifier reportedly showed high specificity and sensitivity.

For this clone: What it binds is not known.

Produced via immunoSEQ multiplex PCR; TCRdb's table is partial and in-frame only. This table has roughly 220,000 clones, approximately 80% appearing once. The V gene lost 6 bases and the J gene lost 2 bases, with 8 bases spanning the gap. Germline assignment: CDR1 GTSNPN and CDR2 SVGIG (reference sequence). This CDR3 has 11 residues. The TCR comes from a woman aged 25 to 39 in good health and CMV-seropositive. V usage is TRBV30 and J usage is TRBJ2-7; the D is unclear. Sequenced input: PBMCs. CDR3: CACSRPYEQYF. In DNA form, the CDR3 reads TGTGCCTGCTCCAGACCCTACGAGCAGTACTTC.